What follows is one T cell receptor beta chain and its context. This clonotype has at least ten counts. The specificity of this receptor is unknown. Base qualities are not recorded, but no much larger clone differs from it by a single base. Library preparation employed multiplex PCR. These reads were obtained on an Illumina HiSeq 2500. Following protocols modified from ARM-PCR, the researchers constructed TCRbeta libraries through three rounds of nested PCR with primers (Table S4). Before sequencing, PCR products in the 200-500 bp range were cut out of the gel and cleaned up using the QIAquick gel extraction kit. The paper's processing steps were these. Reads were cleaned using Trimmomatic, were merged into complete CDR3 sequences using FLASH, and were assigned to V(D)J germline segments using MiTCR. Clonal diversity was calculated as the inverse Simpson's index using VDJtools. A read counted as productive if the sequence was in-frame and lacked a premature stop codon. The raw public reads went through TCRdb reprocessing: fastp at Q25, MiXCR clone calling, in-frame beta chains kept. When rows share a CDR3 protein, they turn into one entry using the most common DNA and genes. TCRdb assigned the V and J calls; the authors' analysis was not used. The sample table shows under 150,000 distinct CDR3 sequences, and around two thirds are seen once. Of the sample, over 15% is held by the ten largest clones.

The CDR1 and CDR2 encoded by the germline V gene are MNHEY and SVGAGI. Between the V and J ends, shortened by 0 bases and 3 bases respectively, the junction contains 14 bases. The CDR3 holds 16 amino acids from the cysteine to the phenylalanine. Only the CDR3 DNA stays, 48 bases, in frame from base 1. This sample is drawn from a study of tumor and adjacent non-tumor tissue in lung cancer (dated by TCRdb to between 2017 and 2018). In terms of the full investigation: The cohort included some twelve adenocarcinoma, 2 squamous cell carcinoma and 1 small cell lung cancer patients. TCRbeta CDR3 sequencing was performed on fewer than 35 paired specimens, with one tumor sample and one normal lung sample collected per patient. The 15 enrolled patients, of whom approximately 10 were men and 5 were women, were aged 31 to 76 years and were diagnosed with TNM stage I to III disease. In total, sequencing yielded some 130 million productive TCRbeta reads, which works out to an average of around 3.9 million reads per sample. The study compared bulk TCRbeta repertoires from lung tumor tissue and matched distant non-tumor lung tissue of roughly 14 lung cancer patients. What the research found in general, with its limitations: A significantly larger cumulative share of the repertoire was made up by the top 100 clones in normal lung than in tumor tissue. TCR diversity (inverse Simpson) was significantly higher in tumor than in normal lung tissue (roughly 430 vs 170, P = 0.0075, Mann-Whitney U test). Neither the sequencing platform nor unique molecular identifiers are named or mentioned anywhere in the methods. TCR diversity was significantly higher in younger patients, and higher tumor TCR diversity was associated with shorter overall and disease-free survival. Only around 16 patients were in the cohort, and the authors stated that larger samples and more detailed clinical data are needed. Peripheral blood was not sequenced, so blood TCRbeta repertoires were not examined in the lung cancer patients of the study.

Bulk unsorted tissue served as the source for RNA extraction, and RNA quality was assessed using a NanoDrop ND-1000 and an Agilent 2100. All donors had newly diagnosed lung cancer, had not received prior chemotherapy, and were admitted for thoracic surgery in China between August and November 2014. Anyone who had undergone radiotherapy or chemotherapy before, or who had another cancer at the same time, was left out of the study. Pieces of surgical tissue measuring 1-2 cm3 were kept in RNAlater solution and stored at -80 degrees C until use. This chain is built from TRBV6-5 and TRBJ1-2; the D gene remains uncertain. The sequence derives from a man aged 55 to 69 with small cell lung cancer. The sample taken for sequencing was lung tumor tissue. The DNA sequence is as follows: TGTGCCAGCAGTTACTCGGGCAATACTGTTGACTATGGCTACACCTTC. It codes for CASSYSGNTVDYGYTF.